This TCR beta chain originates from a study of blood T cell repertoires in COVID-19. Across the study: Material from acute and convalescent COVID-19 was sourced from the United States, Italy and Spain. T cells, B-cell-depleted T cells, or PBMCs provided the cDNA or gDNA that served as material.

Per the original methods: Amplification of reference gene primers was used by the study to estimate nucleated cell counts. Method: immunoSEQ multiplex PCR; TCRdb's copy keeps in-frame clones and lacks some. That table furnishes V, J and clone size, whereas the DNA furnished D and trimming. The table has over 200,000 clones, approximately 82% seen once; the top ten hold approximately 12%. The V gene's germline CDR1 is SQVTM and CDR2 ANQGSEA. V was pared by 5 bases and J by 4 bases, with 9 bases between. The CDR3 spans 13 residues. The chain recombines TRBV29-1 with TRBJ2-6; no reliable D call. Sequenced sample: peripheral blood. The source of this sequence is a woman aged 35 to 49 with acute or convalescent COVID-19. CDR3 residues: CSVWSYGANVLTF. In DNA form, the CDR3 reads TGCAGCGTTTGGAGCTACGGGGCCAACGTCCTGACTTTC. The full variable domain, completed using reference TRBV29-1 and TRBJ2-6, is SAVISQKPSRDICQRGTSLTIQCQVDSQVTMMFWYRQQPGQSLTLIATANQGSEATYESGFVIDKFPISRPNLTFSTLTVSNMSPEDSSIYLCSVWSYGANVLTFGAGSRLTVL.